Below are 14 T cell receptor beta chains sequenced from a single sample in a study of T-cell memory formation after mild COVID-19. TCRdb called the 5' RACE reads again in MiXCR, with one record for every CDR3 protein. The sample has about 340,000 distinct CDR3 sequences; under 25% are singletons. What was sequenced was PBMCs or a T cell subset sorted from them (not recorded which). These receptor sequences come from an adult woman who had mild COVID-19 (a few samples of this study predate the infection). Cell type and time point are not known.

The chain uses TRBV4-1 and TRBJ2-7, with a weak D call TRBD2 (6 bases). The CDR3 extends over 15 amino acids. The germline V gene has CDR1 MGHRA and CDR2 YSYEKL. The ends were cut back, 1 base at V and 1 base at J, with 11 bases in the middle. The CDR3 DNA is TGCGCCAGCAGCCAAGGGGACTGGGGTTCCTACGAGCAGTACTTC. It is translated as CASSQGDWGSYEQYF.

This clonotype has only a few counts. The chain joins TRBV7-9 to TRBJ1-2; TRBD1 matches at 10 bases. The germline V gene has CDR1 SEHNR and CDR2 FQNEAQ (reference sequence). The junction had 2 bases not matched to a gene; V was cut back by 5 bases and J by 5 bases. CDR3 length: 13 amino acids. Here the CDR3 DNA reads TGTGCCAGCAGCCGGGACAGGGGATATGGCTACACCTTC. Translated, it gives CASSRDRGYGYTF.

The gene calls are TRBV7-2 and TRBJ1-4; D possibly corresponds to TRBD1 (5 bases). This CDR3 comprises 11 residues. The V gene's germline CDR1 is SGHTA and CDR2 FQGNSA. Trimming took 5 bases from V and 12 from J, leaving 10 bases between them. The DNA of the CDR3 is TGTGCCAGCAGCCCTGACAGAGAACTGTTTTTT. This gives the protein CASSPDRELFF.

The chain employs TRBV27 and TRBJ1-2, with D possibly being TRBD1 (6 bases). The CDR3 extends over 14 amino acids. The V gene lost 6 bases and the J gene lost 4 bases, with 15 bases spanning the gap. From germline, CDR1 is MNHEY and CDR2 SMNVEV (reference sequence). CDR3 DNA: TGTGCCAGCAGGACTGCTACAGGGTCCTATGGCTACACCTTC. Amino acids: CASRTATGSYGYTF.

In its sample, this clonotype was seen a few times. V usage is TRBV25-1 and J usage is TRBJ2-2, with D perhaps given as TRBD1 or TRBD2 (6 bases each). The CDR3 is made up of 15 amino acids. The germline V and J ends were trimmed by 7 bases and 5 bases, with 17 bases remaining between them. Germline V gives CDR1 MGHDK, CDR2 SYGVNS. The CDR3 is CASIPPGGGTGELFF. Written as DNA, the CDR3 is TGTGCCAGCATCCCCCCCGGGGGCGGGACCGGGGAGCTGTTTTTT. The full variable domain, with the rest looked up from reference TRBV25-1 and TRBJ2-2, is EADIYQTPRYLVIGTGKKITLECSQTMGHDKMYWYQQDPGMELHLIHYSYGVNSTEKGDLSSESTVSRIRTEHFPLTLESARPSHTSQYLCASIPPGGGTGELFFGEGSRLTVL.

The chain carries TRBV11-3 and TRBJ2-3; 11 positions agree with TRBD2. The CDR3 is 19 residues long. CDR1 and CDR2 (germline): SGHNT, YENEEA. Trimming at V came to 0 bases and at J to 0 bases, leaving 8 bases not matched to a gene. This chain's CDR3 is CASSLELLGLAESTDTQYF. The CDR3 nucleotides read TGTGCCAGCAGCTTAGAACTTCTGGGACTAGCGGAAAGCACAGATACGCAGTATTTT.

This clonotype was seen a handful of times. The chain has TRBV4-3 and TRBJ2-1; the D is unclear. The CDR3 consists of 16 residues. V was cut by 1 base and J by 3 bases, with 13 bases left in between. The V gene's germline CDR1 is LGHNA and CDR2 YSLEER. CDR3 in amino acids: CASSQVLPEVYNEQFF. The CDR3 DNA reads TGCGCCAGCAGCCAAGTTCTTCCTGAAGTCTACAATGAGCAGTTCTTC.

The chain uses TRBV19 and TRBJ1-2, with a weak D call TRBD1 (6 bases). CDR1 and CDR2 (germline): LNHDA, SQIVND (reference sequence). V dropped 2 bases and J dropped 5 bases, with 12 bases sitting between them. CDR3 length: 14 residues. As DNA, the CDR3 is TGTGCCAGTAGTATAAGCAGGGGCGAATATGGCTACACCTTC. It codes for CASSISRGEYGYTF. Using reference TRBV19 and TRBJ1-2 for the parts outside the CDR3, the full variable domain is DGGITQSPKYLFRKEGQNVTLSCEQNLNHDAMYWYRQDPGQGLRLIYYSQIVNDFQKGDIAEGYSVSREKKESFPLTVTSAQKNPTAFYLCASSISRGEYGYTFGSGTRLTVV.

J is TRBJ1-5 and V is TRBV2; D gene unclear. With 2 bases removed from V and 8 bases from J, the gap between germline ends came to 16 bases. Germline assignment: CDR1 SNHLY and CDR2 FYNNEI. This CDR3 has 15 residues. The CDR3 spells CASSENGIRREPQHF. The CDR3 nucleotides are TGTGCCAGCAGTGAAAATGGGATACGGCGAGAGCCCCAGCATTTT.

The J gene is TRBJ2-5, the V gene TRBV12-3 or TRBV12-4; no clear D. CDR3 length: 11 residues. V gave up 2 bases and J gave up 10 bases, with 8 bases separating them. CDR3 amino acids: CASSLMGVQYF. The CDR3 DNA sequence: TGTGCCAGCAGTTTAATGGGTGTCCAGTACTTC.

This clonotype has just a few counts. The chain links TRBV24-1 to TRBJ2-1, with 7 bases that match TRBD2. Germline lookup yields CDR1 KGHDR and CDR2 SFDVKD. This CDR3 contains 13 residues. V shed 6 bases, J shed 6 bases, and the junction held 4 bases outside the gene matches. The CDR3 DNA reads as TGTGCCACCAGTCGGGAGGCCTCCAATGAGCAGTTCTTC. Its translation: CATSREASNEQFF.

The V call is TRBV12-3 or TRBV12-4, the J call TRBJ2-7; 8 bases line up with TRBD2. The CDR3 runs to 14 residues. V was pared by 3 bases and J by 3 bases, with 4 bases of the junction left unmatched. CDR3 sequence: CASSFPGGYYEQYF. The CDR3 region has the DNA TGTGCCAGCAGTTTCCCGGGAGGGTACTACGAGCAGTACTTC.

The chain employs TRBV12-3 or TRBV12-4 and TRBJ1-3; D remains ambiguous. V lost 5 bases and J 0 bases, leaving 5 bases between the germline ends. This CDR3 spans 13 amino acids. CDR3 nucleotides: TGTGCCAGCAGTATCCACTCTGGAAACACCATATATTTT. This encodes CASSIHSGNTIYF.

This rearrangement joins TRBV20-1 to TRBJ1-1, with D unclear. V shed 1 base and J shed 4 bases, with 13 bases lying between them. Germline V gene data show CDR1 as DFQATT and CDR2 as SNEGSKA (reference sequence). This CDR3 contains 14 residues. Here the CDR3 reads CSARARTARTEAFF. The CDR3 nucleotides read TGCAGTGCTAGAGCTCGGACGGCCCGCACTGAAGCTTTCTTT.